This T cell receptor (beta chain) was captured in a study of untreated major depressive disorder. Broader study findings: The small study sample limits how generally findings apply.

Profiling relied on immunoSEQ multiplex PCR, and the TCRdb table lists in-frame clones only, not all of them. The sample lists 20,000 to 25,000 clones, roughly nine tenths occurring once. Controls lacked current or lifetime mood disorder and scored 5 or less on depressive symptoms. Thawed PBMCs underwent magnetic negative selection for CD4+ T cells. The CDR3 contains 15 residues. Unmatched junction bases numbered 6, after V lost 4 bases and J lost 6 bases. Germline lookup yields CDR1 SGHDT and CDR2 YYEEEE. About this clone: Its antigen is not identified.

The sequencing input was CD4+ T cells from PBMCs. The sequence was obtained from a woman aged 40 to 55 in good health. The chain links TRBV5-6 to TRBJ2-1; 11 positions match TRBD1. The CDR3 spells CASSIPGTGGNEQFF. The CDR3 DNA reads TGTGCCAGCAGCATACCGGGGACAGGGGGCAATGAGCAGTTCTTC.